The source of this T cell receptor (beta chain) is a study of cytotoxic CD8 clonotypes in ibrutinib-treated CLL (dated by TCRdb to the early 2020s). With respect to the entire study: The cohort included roughly 15 treatment-naive and eleven to twelve relapsed/refractory patients; around 17 were IGHV unmutated. On average, each sample had approximately 250,000 productive templates and more than 75,000 productive rearrangements. Longitudinal samples were available for about 30% of the 86 trial participants. Response samples were taken after a median of around 13 months on treatment, ranging from about 6 to 40 months. Responses were partial in around 25 patients and complete in 2; after median approximately 69 months follow-up, about 14 stayed in remission and 12 progressed. All remission and progressive disease samples were collected while patients were still receiving ibrutinib. Cryopreserved peripheral blood mononuclear cells were collected at three points: before therapy, at response, and at either sustained remission or disease progression.

What the authors observed across the whole study: Sampling times were not matched between patients in sustained remission and patients whose disease was progressing, and lymph node repertoires were not examined. Clonality increased at ibrutinib response, stayed stable in sustained remission, and fell back toward baseline at progression. Baseline clonality exceeded that of age-matched healthy donors and correlated strongly with circulating CD8+ T-cell counts. Public clonotypes were rare and either contracted or stayed stable during treatment, and the rise in clonality at ibrutinib response reflected the expansion of private clonotypes.

A MiSeq instrument was used for deep resolution sequencing, which targeted depths ranging from 1 in 1 million up to 1 in 200,000 T cells, with coverage averaging 10x for each clonotype. The immunoSEQ hsTCRB Kit was used to generate the TCR beta libraries. The authors' analysis ran thus. Data were analyzed with ImmunoSEQ Data Assistant and ImmunoSEQ Analyzer, with V, D and J genes assigned per IMGT definitions. Clonality, which ranges from 0 to 1, was calculated as one minus the normalized Shannon entropy of productive rearrangement frequencies. Public clonotype analysis was restricted to overrepresented clonotypes comprising at least 0.05% of each patient's repertoire. About a dozen age-matched healthy donor repertoires from immuneACCESS served as clonality controls. TCRdb mirrors the immuneACCESS table, restricted to in-frame sequences. Some clones are absent from its copies; in checked studies, under half trace to an unresolved V gene, and the reason for the others is unknown. V and J calls and clone size come straight from that table; D and trimming were deduced from the DNA. Present in this sample are 250,000 to 350,000 clones, around 76% of which were seen just once. The ten largest clonotypes hold roughly 6% of the sample.

Details on this clone: Its target antigen remains unknown. Base-call qualities are not available, and no considerably larger clone is one nucleotide away.

What the time point label conveys for this sample: progressive disease on ibrutinib. For TCR beta library preparation, approximately 2.2 micrograms of genomic DNA were isolated from cryopreserved PBMCs. Longitudinal blood samples from CLL patients on ibrutinib monotherapy were analyzed using high-throughput TCR beta sequencing. The patients were enrolled in a single-center, open-label phase 2 trial of ibrutinib monotherapy. The clonotype was recovered from a human donor with chronic lymphocytic leukemia. This specimen consisted of PBMCs, obtained at disease progression, from a patient treated with ibrutinib.

The CDR3 has the sequence CASSQDSGEGAYEQYF. The DNA sequence reads TGCGCCAGCAGCCAAGATAGCGGGGAAGGGGCCTACGAGCAGTACTTC. In this chain, TRBV4-1 is recombined with TRBJ2-7, with 8 junctional bases fitting TRBD2. For CDR1 and CDR2, the germline V gene lists MGHRA and YSYEKL. Trimming accounts for 0 bases at V and 2 bases at J, while the number of junction bases matched to no gene is 6. From the cysteine up to the phenylalanine, the CDR3 has a length of 16 residues. Only CDR3 DNA is held: 48 bases, read in frame from base 1.